This TCR beta chain derives from a study of shared clonotypes between healthy human individuals. From CD4+ cells came CD45RA+ naive and CD45RA-negative memory subsets. Study results and limitations: Generation probabilities of non-shared clonotypes were lower (relative to those shared by all four donors). Richness estimates generally favored naive over memory subsets.

The protocol was immunoSEQ multiplex PCR, while the TCRdb copy is restricted to in-frame clones and leaves out a portion. In the table there are around 1.1 million clones, about 84% of which are singletons. The table lists this clone with a few counts. Its antigen is not identified. Germline CDR1 and CDR2: SGHAT and FQNNGV. The CDR3 spans 14 residues. The germline V and J ends were trimmed by 5 bases and 6 bases, with 14 bases remaining between them. J is TRBJ1-5 and V is TRBV11-2; D is possibly TRBD1 (6 bases). This sequence was found in a man younger than 35 in good health. Some clones in this sample may be carry-over from other donors' samples. The specimen was memory CD4+ T cells from PBMCs. The subset: CD45RA-negative fraction. CDR3 sequence: CASSPTGRGQPQHF. The CDR3 DNA reads TGTGCCAGCAGCCCAACAGGGCGGGGTCAGCCCCAGCATTTT.